The clone carrying this T cell receptor beta chain has only one observation. This sample is part of a study of blood T cell repertoires in COVID-19. Overall study context: Donors in the United States, Italy and Spain gave samples during acute or convalescent COVID-19. PBMCs, B-cell-depleted T cells, or T cells were the source of the cDNA or gDNA that made up the material.

Enrolment of Seattle patients took place during active infection, and they were followed longitudinally. The junction had 4 bases not matched to a gene; V was cut back by 4 bases and J by 10 bases. In germline, CDR1 is SGHTA, CDR2 FQGTGA. The CDR3 runs to 12 residues. Clones were sequenced by immunoSEQ multiplex PCR, and TCRdb holds only the in-frame ones, with some missing. There are over 200,000 clones in the sample; 91% occur only once, and approximately 2.6% lies in the top ten. Sequences were obtained from peripheral blood. The chain recombines TRBV7-3 with TRBJ2-1; 7 positions agree with TRBD1. The sequence derives from a person aged 18 to 29 with COVID-19, enrolled during active disease. The CDR3 loop is CASSSQGQEQFF. CDR3 coding DNA: TGTGCCAGCAGCTCCCAGGGACAGGAGCAGTTCTTC.